The clone carrying this T cell receptor (beta chain) was seen many times. Its antigen is still unknown. This sample was included in a study of T cells after yellow fever vaccination. Whole-study findings and limits: Researchers noted that a small share of clonotypes showed up in both CD4 and CD8 compartments.

TCRdb reprocessed the 5' RACE reads via MiXCR and lists one record per CDR3 protein. Of roughly 170,000 distinct CDR3 sequences in the sample, approximately 6.2% were seen once. Unmatched junction bases numbered 4, after V lost 4 bases and J lost 4 bases. The CDR3 is made up of 13 amino acids. The germline V gene encodes CDR1 SGHNT and CDR2 YYREEE (reference sequence). The genes are TRBV5-4 and TRBJ1-2; 7 bases line up with TRBD1. Here the sequenced sample was CD4+ T cells sorted from PBMCs, taken on the day of the first yellow fever vaccination. The receptor was isolated from a man aged 18 to 29 who received the YFV17D yellow fever vaccine. The CDR3 spells CASSLTGPYGYTF. In DNA, the CDR3 is TGTGCCAGCAGCCTGACAGGGCCCTATGGCTACACCTTC.